Included here is one T cell receptor (beta chain) sequence, with context. The V end was cut by 6 bases, the J end by 0 bases, with 9 bases between. Per the germline V gene, CDR1 is LNHDA and CDR2 is SQIVND (reference sequence). The CDR3 runs 14 residues. This entry belongs to a study of blood T cell repertoires in COVID-19. Here immunoSEQ multiplex PCR was the method, and the copy in TCRdb shows in-frame clones only, minus some. The table records around 70,000 clones, about 86% of them present only once. The chain is built from TRBV19 and TRBJ1-3; D unresolved. Sequencing was done on a sample of peripheral blood. The TCR was taken from a woman older than 75 with active or convalescent COVID-19. CDR3 region: CASRESHSGNTIYF. The CDR3 DNA reads as TGTGCCAGTAGGGAGAGCCACTCTGGAAACACCATATATTTT.